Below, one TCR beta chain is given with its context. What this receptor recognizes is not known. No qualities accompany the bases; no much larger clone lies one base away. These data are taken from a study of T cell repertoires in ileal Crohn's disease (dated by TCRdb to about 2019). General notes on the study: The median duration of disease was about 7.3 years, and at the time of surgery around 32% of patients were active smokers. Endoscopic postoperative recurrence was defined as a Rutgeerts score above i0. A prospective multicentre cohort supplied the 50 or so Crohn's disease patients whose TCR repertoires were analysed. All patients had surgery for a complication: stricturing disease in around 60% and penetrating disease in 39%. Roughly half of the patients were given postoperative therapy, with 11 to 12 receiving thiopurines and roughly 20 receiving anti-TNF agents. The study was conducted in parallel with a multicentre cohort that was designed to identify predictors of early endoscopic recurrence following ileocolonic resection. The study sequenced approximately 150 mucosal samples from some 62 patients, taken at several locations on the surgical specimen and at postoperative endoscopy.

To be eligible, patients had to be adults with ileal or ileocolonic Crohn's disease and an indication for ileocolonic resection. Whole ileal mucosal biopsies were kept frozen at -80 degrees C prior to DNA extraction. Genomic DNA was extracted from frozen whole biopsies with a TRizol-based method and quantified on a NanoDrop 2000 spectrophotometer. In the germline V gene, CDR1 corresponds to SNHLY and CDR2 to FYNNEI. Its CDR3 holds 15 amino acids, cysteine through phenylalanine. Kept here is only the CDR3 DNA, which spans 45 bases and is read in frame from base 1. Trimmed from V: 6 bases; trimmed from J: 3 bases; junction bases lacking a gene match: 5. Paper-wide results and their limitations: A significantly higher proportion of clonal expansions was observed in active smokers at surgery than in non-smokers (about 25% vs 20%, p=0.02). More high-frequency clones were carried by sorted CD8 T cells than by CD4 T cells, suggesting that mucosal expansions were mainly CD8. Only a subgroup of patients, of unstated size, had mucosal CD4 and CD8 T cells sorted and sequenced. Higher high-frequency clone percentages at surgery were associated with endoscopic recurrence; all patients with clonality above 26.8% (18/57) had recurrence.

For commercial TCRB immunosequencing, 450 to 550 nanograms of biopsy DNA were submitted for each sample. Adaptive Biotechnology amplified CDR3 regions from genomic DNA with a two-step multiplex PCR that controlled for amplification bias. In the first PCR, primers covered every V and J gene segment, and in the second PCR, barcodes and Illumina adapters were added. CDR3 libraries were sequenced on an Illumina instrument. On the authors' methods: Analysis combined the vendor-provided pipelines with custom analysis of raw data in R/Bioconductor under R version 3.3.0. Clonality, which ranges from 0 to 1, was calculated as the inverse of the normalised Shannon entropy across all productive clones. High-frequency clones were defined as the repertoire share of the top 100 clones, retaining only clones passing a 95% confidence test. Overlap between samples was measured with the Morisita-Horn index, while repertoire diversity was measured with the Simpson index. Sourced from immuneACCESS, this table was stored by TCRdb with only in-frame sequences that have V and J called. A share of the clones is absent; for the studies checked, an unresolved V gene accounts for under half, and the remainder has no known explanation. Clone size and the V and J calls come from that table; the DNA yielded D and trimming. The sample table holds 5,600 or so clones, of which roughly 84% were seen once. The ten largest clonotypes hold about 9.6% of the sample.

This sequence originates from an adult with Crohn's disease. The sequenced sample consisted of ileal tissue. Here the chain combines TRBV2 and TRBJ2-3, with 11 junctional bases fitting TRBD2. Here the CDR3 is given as CASRATSGGTDTQYF. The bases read TGTGCCAGCAGGGCAACTAGCGGGGGTACAGATACGCAGTATTTT. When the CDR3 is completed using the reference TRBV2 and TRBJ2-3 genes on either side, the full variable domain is EPEVTQTPSHQVTQMGQEVILRCVPISNHLYFYWYRQILGQKVEFLVSFYNNEISEKSEIFDDQFSVERPDGSNFTLKIRSTKLEDSAMYFCASRATSGGTDTQYFGPGTRLTVL.